This TCR beta chain was recovered during a study of long-term antiretroviral therapy in people with HIV. Findings of the study overall: Diversity went up after ART and still fell short of transplant donor controls. There were no data on ART adherence, viral resistance or therapy changes, a gap that limits inferences about post-ART repertoire changes. Whereas controls had wider CDR3 length ranges, HIV repertoires had narrower ones.

Trimming shortened V by 5 bases and J by 2 bases, and 19 bases separated the two germline ends. Germline V lookup: CDR1 LNHDA, CDR2 SQIVND (reference sequence). The CDR3 consists of 16 residues. Concerning this clone itself: The antigen is not known.

Amounts of roughly 0.9-10 million cryopreserved PBMC were held in the samples before DNA extraction. Assay version v3.0 of immunoSEQ was used, and it was run at survey level. Generated by immunoSEQ multiplex PCR, the TCRdb table keeps only in-frame clones and is missing some. The sample lists 15,000 to 20,000 clones, more than 75% occurring once. The source of this sequence is a man between 18 and 35 years old with HIV. The rearrangement links TRBV19 to TRBJ2-7; D gene uncertain. Sequenced material: unsorted PBMCs, taken 0.1 years before starting antiretroviral therapy. The CDR3 DNA follows: TGTGCCAGTAGTCTCGCGGCAACAATATTGACCTACGAGCAGTACTTC. Translation: CASSLAATILTYEQYF.